A single sample gave rise to the 11 T cell receptor beta chains below, sequenced in a study of early T cells in non-severe SARS-CoV-2 infection (dated by TCRdb to the early 2020s). The receptor library was made with 5' RACE. The reads were generated on a NextSeq 500. TCRdb ran its own pipeline on the public reads, namely fastp trimming at Q25 and MiXCR clone calling, and kept in-frame beta chains. Every CDR3 protein is listed once, alongside the most common genes and DNA of its rows. The sample table lists over 55,000 distinct CDR3 sequences, less than 9.5% of them with a count of one. Of the sample, more than 3% is held by the ten largest clones. Sequencing input: whole blood. These receptors all come from an adult who was a healthcare worker with PCR-confirmed SARS-CoV-2 infection or an uninfected control (not recorded which).

This clonotype was recorded many times. The V and J genes are TRBV2 and TRBJ2-3, with 13 bases matching TRBD2. CDR1 SNHLY and CDR2 FYNNEI come from the germline V gene. CDR3 length equals 16 residues. V was pared by 10 bases and J by 0 bases, with 7 bases of the junction left unmatched. The CDR3 DNA follows: TGTGCCATCCCGGGACTAGCGGGGCCGAGCACAGATACGCAGTATTTT. Its translation is CAIPGLAGPSTDTQYF.

The sample holds a few counts of this clonotype. V and J are TRBV7-9 and TRBJ2-1; 11 bases line up with TRBD2. With V trimmed by 4 bases and J by 9 bases, 11 bases remained unmatched. The CDR3 is 16 amino acids. Germline values: CDR1 SEHNR, CDR2 FQNEAQ (reference sequence). As DNA, the CDR3 is TGTGCCAGCAGCTCATCCGGGACTAGCGGAAGGGGTGAGCAGTTCTTC. This sequence encodes CASSSSGTSGRGEQFF.

This clonotype was recorded many times. The CDR3 here is CASAPRQGEQETQYF. The CDR3 nucleotides are TGTGCTAGTGCCCCACGACAGGGGGAACAAGAGACCCAGTACTTC. The chain joins TRBV12-5 to TRBJ2-5; 9 bases agree with TRBD1. CDR1 and CDR2 from the germline V gene are LGHNT and FRNRAP. With 7 bases clipped from V and 2 bases from J, the junction kept 8 bases outside the gene matches. The CDR3 covers 15 residues.

This clonotype was recorded a few times. The V and J genes are TRBV13 and TRBJ2-7; TRBD2 aligns across 12 bases. Looked up from germline, CDR1 is PRHDT and CDR2 is FYEKMQ (reference sequence). CDR3 length: 14 amino acids. The V and J ends lost 5 bases and 5 bases, in that order; junction bases with no gene match: 4. Written as DNA, the CDR3 is TGTGCCAGCAGCCTAGCGGGAGGGGGCCACGAGCAGTACTTC. The encoded protein is CASSLAGGGHEQYF.

This clonotype was picked up many times. This rearrangement joins TRBV10-1 to TRBJ1-2; D not certain. V was cut by 2 bases and J by 2 bases, with 6 bases left in between. The CDR3 spans 13 residues. Germline-derived CDR1 and CDR2 are WNHNN and SYGVQD (reference sequence). The CDR3 sequence: CASSENGNYGYTF. CDR3 DNA sequence: TGCGCCAGCAGTGAGAACGGCAACTATGGCTACACCTTC.

Many counts were recorded for this clonotype. The CDR3 DNA follows: TGTGCCAGCAGTTACAGCGGACAGAACTATGGCTACACCTTC. Amino acids: CASSYSGQNYGYTF. The rearrangement links TRBV6-6 to TRBJ1-2, with TRBD1 as a possible D gene (6 bases). Germline CDR1 is MNHNY and CDR2 is SVGAGI (reference sequence). This CDR3 has 14 residues. Trimming took 2 bases from V and 2 from J, leaving 9 bases between them.

This clonotype was detected many times. The chain combines TRBV2 with TRBJ1-6; perhaps TRBD1 as D (6 bases). The germline gives CDR1 SNHLY, CDR2 FYNNEI. The length of the CDR3 is 14 residues. Trimming removed 6 bases at V and 10 bases at J, with 16 bases between. The DNA of the CDR3 is TGTGCCAGCAGAGTACAGGGTGCCGCATCACCCCTCCACTTT. Its protein is CASRVQGAASPLHF.

This clonotype was seen only a few times. The chain joins TRBV19 to TRBJ2-1; D is possibly TRBD1 or TRBD2 (5 bases each). This CDR3 is built from 17 residues. Trimming cost V 6 bases and J 4 bases, with 22 bases left between them. Looked up from germline, CDR1 is LNHDA and CDR2 is SQIVND (reference sequence). The CDR3 spells CASSHFGTQQSYNEQFF. In nucleotides, the CDR3 is TGTGCCAGTAGCCATTTTGGGACCCAACAATCATACAATGAGCAGTTCTTC.

This clonotype was seen only a few times. The chain carries TRBV20-1 and TRBJ2-3; D may be TRBD2 (6 bases). The germline V and J ends were trimmed by 5 bases and 8 bases, with 11 bases remaining between them. Germline CDR1 reads DFQATT; CDR2 reads SNEGSKA (reference sequence). This CDR3 contains 11 residues. As DNA, the CDR3 is TGCAGTGCTTCGGGAGAGGGTACGCAGTATTTT. It is translated as CSASGEGTQYF.

Many counts were recorded for this clonotype. This chain links TRBV28 with TRBJ1-2; no clear D. V lost 10 bases and J lost 5, with 20 bases in between. The germline CDR1 and CDR2 sequences are MDHEN and SYDVKM. This CDR3 is built from 14 residues. CDR3 loop: CAINSGDVGYGYTF. The CDR3 DNA follows: TGTGCCATCAATTCTGGCGATGTGGGGTATGGCTACACCTTC.

This clonotype has a handful of counts. This chain joins TRBV19 and TRBJ1-5, with D perhaps matching TRBD1 (5 bases). Germline values: CDR1 LNHDA, CDR2 SQIVND (reference sequence). The V and J ends lost 0 bases and 4 bases respectively, with 10 bases between them. This CDR3 is 15 amino acids long. The CDR3 protein is CASSIEAGRNQPQHF. CDR3 nucleotides: TGTGCCAGTAGTATAGAGGCAGGGAGGAATCAGCCCCAGCATTTT.